Listed here are 9 T cell receptor beta chains from one sample, sequenced in a study of shared clonotypes between healthy human individuals. Selected positively for CCR7 and CD45RO-negative, naive CD8 cells excluded terminally differentiated effector memory CD45RA+ cells. The table came from immunoSEQ multiplex PCR; TCRdb's copy has only in-frame clones and leaves some out. Of around 610,000 clones in the sample, 95% to 97% were seen once. The sequenced sample was naive CD8+ T cells sorted from blood. Receptors were obtained from a woman under 40 in good health.

The genes are TRBV5-1 and TRBJ1-1; D is unresolved. Trimming removed 4 bases at V and 1 base at J, with 14 bases between. Per the germline V gene, CDR1 is SGHRS and CDR2 is YFSETQ. This CDR3 is built from 15 residues. Here the CDR3 DNA reads TGCGCCAGCAGCATGCAACGATGGTCGAACACTGAAGCTTTCTTT. This codes for CASSMQRWSNTEAFF.

J is TRBJ2-7 and V is TRBV9; TRBD1 matches at 8 bases. V lost 3 bases, J lost 6 bases, and 8 bases stayed unmatched. CDR3 size: 14 residues. Per germline, CDR1 SGDLS and CDR2 YYNGEE. The CDR3 nucleotides are TGTGCCAGCAGCGGGACAGGGACCCTTGGCGAGCAGTACTTC. It encodes CASSGTGTLGEQYF.

The chain links TRBV6-1 to TRBJ2-3; D is unclear. Germline loops: CDR1 MNHNS, CDR2 SASEGT. This CDR3 comprises 11 residues. Deletions cut 4 bases from V and 4 bases from J, with 3 bases between. The CDR3 reads CASSGPDTQYF. CDR3 in DNA: TGTGCCAGCAGTGGGCCAGATACGCAGTATTTT.

This clone was found once. The chain couples TRBV28 to TRBJ2-1, with 10 bases fitting TRBD1. The CDR3 is 17 residues long. The germline gives CDR1 MDHEN, CDR2 SYDVKM. The V gene end was trimmed by 7 bases and the J gene end by 6 bases; junction bases not matched to a gene: 15. The CDR3 spells CASNGFGTGVWSNEQFF. The CDR3 DNA reads TGTGCCAGCAATGGGTTTGGGACAGGGGTGTGGAGCAATGAGCAGTTCTTC.

The chain carries TRBV5-8 and TRBJ2-4; 9 bases match TRBD1. Germline V lookup: CDR1 SGHTS, CDR2 YDEGEE. This CDR3 spans 19 amino acids. V lost 1 base, J lost 0 bases, and 11 bases stayed unmatched. CDR3 protein: CASSLRTGTGKLAKNIQYF. DNA for the CDR3: TGTGCCAGCAGCTTGCGGACCGGGACAGGGAAACTAGCCAAAAACATTCAGTACTTC.

DNA of the CDR3: TGTGCCAGCAGTTTATGGGGGGACTACTACAATGAGCAGTTCTTC. This codes for CASSLWGDYYNEQFF. This sequence joins TRBV27 and TRBJ2-1; TRBD2 aligns across 7 bases. This CDR3 spans 15 amino acids. Germline loops: CDR1 MNHEY, CDR2 SMNVEV (reference sequence). J gave up 3 bases and V 1 base, and 3 bases lay outside the gene matches.

The J gene is TRBJ1-5, the V gene TRBV15, with a tentative D call TRBD1 (5 bases). V was clipped by 4 bases and J by 5 bases, with 15 bases between them. This CDR3 has 15 residues. Looked up from germline, CDR1 is LNHNV and CDR2 is YYDKDF (reference sequence). CDR3 residues: CATSNRGRGYQPQHF. CDR3 in DNA: TGTGCCACCAGCAATAGGGGTCGGGGTTATCAGCCCCAGCATTTT.

This chain joins TRBV11-2 and TRBJ2-7; 8 bases match TRBD2. V lost 5 bases to trimming and J lost 5 bases; unmatched junction nucleotides: 11. Per the germline V gene, CDR1 is SGHAT and CDR2 is FQNNGV. This CDR3 is 15 amino acids long. CDR3 coding DNA: TGTGCCAGCAGCAACGGACTAGCAGAGCCCGACGAGCAGTACTTC. Encoded protein: CASSNGLAEPDEQYF.

The genes are TRBV7-9 and TRBJ2-2; D gene uncertain. V shed 1 base and J shed 11 bases, with 5 bases lying between them. This CDR3 spans 11 amino acids. Germline V CDR1 and CDR2: SEHNR, FQNEAQ (reference sequence). CDR3 coding DNA: TGTGCCAGCAGCTTAGGTCCTGAGCTGTTTTTT. Translating it yields CASSLGPELFF.